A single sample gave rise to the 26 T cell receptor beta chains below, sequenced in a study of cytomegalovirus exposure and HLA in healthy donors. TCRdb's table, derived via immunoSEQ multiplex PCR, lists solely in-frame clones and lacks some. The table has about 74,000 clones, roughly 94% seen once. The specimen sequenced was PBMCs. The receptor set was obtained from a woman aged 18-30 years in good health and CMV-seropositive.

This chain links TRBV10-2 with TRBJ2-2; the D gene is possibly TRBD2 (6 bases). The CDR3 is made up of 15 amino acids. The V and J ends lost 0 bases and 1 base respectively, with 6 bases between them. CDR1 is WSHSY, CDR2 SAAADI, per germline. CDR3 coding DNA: TGCGCCAGCAGTGAGTCGGGACTGAACACCGGGGAGCTGTTTTTT. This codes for CASSESGLNTGELFF.

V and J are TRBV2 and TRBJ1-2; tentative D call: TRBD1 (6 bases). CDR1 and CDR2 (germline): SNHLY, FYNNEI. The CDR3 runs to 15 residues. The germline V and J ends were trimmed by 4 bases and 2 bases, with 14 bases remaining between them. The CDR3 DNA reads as TGTGCCAGCAGTGCCCGGGGGGGCGGCAACTATGGCTACACCTTC. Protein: CASSARGGGNYGYTF.

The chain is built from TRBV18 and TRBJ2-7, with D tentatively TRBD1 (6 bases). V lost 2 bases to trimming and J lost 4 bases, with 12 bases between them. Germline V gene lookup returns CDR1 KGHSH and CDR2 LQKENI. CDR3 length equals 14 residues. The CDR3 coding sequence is TGTGCCAGCTCACCATTACGGACAGATTACGAGCAGTACTTC. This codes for CASSPLRTDYEQYF.

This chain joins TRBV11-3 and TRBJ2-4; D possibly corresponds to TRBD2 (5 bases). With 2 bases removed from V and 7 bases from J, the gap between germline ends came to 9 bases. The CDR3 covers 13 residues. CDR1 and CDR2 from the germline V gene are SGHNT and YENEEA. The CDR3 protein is CASSLPGLNIQYF. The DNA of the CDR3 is TGTGCCAGCAGCTTACCGGGGTTGAACATTCAGTACTTC.

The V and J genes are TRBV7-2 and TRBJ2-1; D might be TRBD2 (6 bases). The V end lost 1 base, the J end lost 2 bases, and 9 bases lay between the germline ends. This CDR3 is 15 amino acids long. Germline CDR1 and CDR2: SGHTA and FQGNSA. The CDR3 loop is CASSLVGGTYNEQFF. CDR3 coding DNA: TGTGCCAGCAGCTTAGTCGGGGGAACCTACAATGAGCAGTTCTTC.

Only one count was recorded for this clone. The CDR3 coding sequence is TGTGCCAGCTCGCCCCGGGCAGGGTATCAAGAGACCCAGTACTTC. Translated, it gives CASSPRAGYQETQYF. This chain uses TRBV18 with TRBJ2-5, with a possible D match to TRBD1 (5 bases). Germline V gives CDR1 KGHSH, CDR2 LQKENI. The CDR3 is 15 residues long. Trimming took 6 bases from V and 2 from J, leaving 16 bases between them.

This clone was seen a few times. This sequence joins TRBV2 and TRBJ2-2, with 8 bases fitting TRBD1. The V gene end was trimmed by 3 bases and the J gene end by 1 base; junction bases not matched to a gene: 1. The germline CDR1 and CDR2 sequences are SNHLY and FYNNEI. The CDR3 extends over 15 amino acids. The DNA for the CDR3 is TGTGCCAGCAGTGATGACAGGGGGAACACCGGGGAGCTGTTTTTT. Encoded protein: CASSDDRGNTGELFF.

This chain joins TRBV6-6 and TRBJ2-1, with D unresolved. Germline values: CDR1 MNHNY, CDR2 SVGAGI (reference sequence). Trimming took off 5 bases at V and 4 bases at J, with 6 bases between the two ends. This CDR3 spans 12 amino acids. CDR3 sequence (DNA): TGTGCCAGCAGTCTAGGATACAATGAGCAGTTCTTC. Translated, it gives CASSLGYNEQFF.

CDR3: CASSQDRLAGSTDTQYF. The CDR3 DNA is TGCGCCAGCAGCCAAGATCGTCTAGCGGGGAGCACAGATACGCAGTATTTT. The chain has TRBV4-3 and TRBJ2-3; the match to TRBD2 covers 9 bases. The CDR3 loop spans 17 amino acids. Unmatched junction bases numbered 4, after V lost 0 bases and J lost 0 bases. CDR1 and CDR2 from the germline V gene are LGHNA and YSLEER.

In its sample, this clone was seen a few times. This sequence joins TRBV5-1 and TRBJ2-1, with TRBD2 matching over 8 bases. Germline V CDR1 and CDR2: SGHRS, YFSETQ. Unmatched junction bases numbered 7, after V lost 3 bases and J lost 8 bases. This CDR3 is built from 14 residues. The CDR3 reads CASSWAGLDHEQFF. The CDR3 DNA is TGCGCCAGCAGCTGGGCGGGACTAGACCATGAGCAGTTCTTC.

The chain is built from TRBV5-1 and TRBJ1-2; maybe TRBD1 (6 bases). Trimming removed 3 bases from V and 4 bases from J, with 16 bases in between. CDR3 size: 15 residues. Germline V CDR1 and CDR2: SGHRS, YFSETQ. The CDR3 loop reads CASSSAGGGAYGYTF. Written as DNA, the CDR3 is TGCGCCAGCAGCTCGGCGGGGGGGGGCGCCTATGGCTACACCTTC.

CDR3 region: CSVDSQSTDTQYF. CDR3 nucleotides: TGCAGCGTTGATAGCCAGAGCACAGATACGCAGTATTTT. V gene TRBV29-1 combines with J gene TRBJ2-3; the D is unclear. This CDR3 spans 13 amino acids. CDR1 SQVTM and CDR2 ANQGSEA come from the germline V gene. Trimming stripped 3 bases from V and 0 bases from J, with 7 bases between.

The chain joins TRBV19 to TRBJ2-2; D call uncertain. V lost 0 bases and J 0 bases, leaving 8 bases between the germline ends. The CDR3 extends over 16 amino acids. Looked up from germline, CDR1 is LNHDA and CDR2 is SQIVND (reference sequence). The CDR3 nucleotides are TGTGCCAGTAGTATAGATCCCCCCTCGAACACCGGGGAGCTGTTTTTT. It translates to CASSIDPPSNTGELFF.

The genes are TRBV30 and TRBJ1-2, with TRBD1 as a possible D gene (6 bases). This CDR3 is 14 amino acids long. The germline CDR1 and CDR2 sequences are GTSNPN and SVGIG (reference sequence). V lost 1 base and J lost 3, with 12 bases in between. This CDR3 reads CAWSADRLDYGYTF. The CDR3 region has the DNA TGTGCCTGGAGTGCTGACAGGCTCGACTATGGCTACACCTTC. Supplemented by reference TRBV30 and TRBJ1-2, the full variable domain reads SQTIHQWPATLVQPVGSPLSLECTVEGTSNPNLYWYRQAAGRGLQLLFYSVGIGQISSEVPQNLSASRPQDRQFILSSKKLLLSDSGFYLCAWSADRLDYGYTFGSGTRLTVV.

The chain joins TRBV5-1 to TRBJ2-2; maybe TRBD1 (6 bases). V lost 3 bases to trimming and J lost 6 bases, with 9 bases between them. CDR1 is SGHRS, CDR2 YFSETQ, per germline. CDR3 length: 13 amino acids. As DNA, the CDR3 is TGCGCCAGCAGCTGGGACACGCCCGGGGAGCTGTTTTTT. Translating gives CASSWDTPGELFF.

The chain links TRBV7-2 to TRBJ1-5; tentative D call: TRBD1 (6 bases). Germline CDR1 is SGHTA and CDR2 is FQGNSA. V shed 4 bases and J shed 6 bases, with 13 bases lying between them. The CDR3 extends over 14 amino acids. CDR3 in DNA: TGTGCCAGCAGCTCTACAGGGAAGGGTCAGCCCCAGCATTTT. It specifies CASSSTGKGQPQHF.

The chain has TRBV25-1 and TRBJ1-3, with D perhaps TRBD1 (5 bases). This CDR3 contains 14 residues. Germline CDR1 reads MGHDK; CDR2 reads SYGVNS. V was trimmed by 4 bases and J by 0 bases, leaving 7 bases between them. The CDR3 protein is CASSGGLSGNTIYF. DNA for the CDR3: TGTGCCAGCAGTGGGGGACTCTCTGGAAACACCATATATTTT. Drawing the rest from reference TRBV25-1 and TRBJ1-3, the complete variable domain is EADIYQTPRYLVIGTGKKITLECSQTMGHDKMYWYQQDPGMELHLIHYSYGVNSTEKGDLSSESTVSRIRTEHFPLTLESARPSHTSQYLCASSGGLSGNTIYFGEGSWLTVV.

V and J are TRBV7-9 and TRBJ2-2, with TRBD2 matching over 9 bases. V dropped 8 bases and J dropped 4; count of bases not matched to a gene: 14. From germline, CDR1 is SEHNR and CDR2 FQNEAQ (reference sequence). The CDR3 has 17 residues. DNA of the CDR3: TGTGCCAGCCCTAAGGCGCTAGCGGGAAGTGGCACCGGGGAGCTGTTTTTT. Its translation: CASPKALAGSGTGELFF.

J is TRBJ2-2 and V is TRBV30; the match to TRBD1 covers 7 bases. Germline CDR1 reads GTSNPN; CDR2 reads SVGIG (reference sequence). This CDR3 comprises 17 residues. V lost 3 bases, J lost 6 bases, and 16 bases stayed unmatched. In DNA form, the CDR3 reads TGTGCCTGGAGCGATCTCCGGAGAGGGGGCGCGGCCGGGGAGCTGTTTTTT. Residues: CAWSDLRRGGAAGELFF.

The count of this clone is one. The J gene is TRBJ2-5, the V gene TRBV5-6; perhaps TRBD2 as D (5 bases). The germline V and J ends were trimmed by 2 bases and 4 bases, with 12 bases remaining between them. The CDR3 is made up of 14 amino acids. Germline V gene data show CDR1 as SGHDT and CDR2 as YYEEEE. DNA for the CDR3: TGTGCCAGCAGCTTTGGGAGACGGGGAGAGACCCAGTACTTC. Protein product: CASSFGRRGETQYF.

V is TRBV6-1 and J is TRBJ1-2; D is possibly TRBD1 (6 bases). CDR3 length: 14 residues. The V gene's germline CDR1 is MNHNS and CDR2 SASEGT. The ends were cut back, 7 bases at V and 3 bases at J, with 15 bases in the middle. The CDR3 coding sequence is TGTGCCAGCACCAGACAGGTTTCGGACTATGGCTACACCTTC. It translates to CASTRQVSDYGYTF.

The CDR3 here is CASSFAGGGETQYF. In DNA, the CDR3 is TGTGCCAGCAGCTTCGCGGGGGGAGGAGAGACCCAGTACTTC. The J gene is TRBJ2-5, the V gene TRBV5-4; TRBD2 matches at 8 bases. CDR1 is SGHNT, CDR2 YYREEE, per germline (reference sequence). The CDR3 has 14 amino acids. After removal of 2 bases from V and 4 bases from J, the junction contained 4 bases not matched to a gene.

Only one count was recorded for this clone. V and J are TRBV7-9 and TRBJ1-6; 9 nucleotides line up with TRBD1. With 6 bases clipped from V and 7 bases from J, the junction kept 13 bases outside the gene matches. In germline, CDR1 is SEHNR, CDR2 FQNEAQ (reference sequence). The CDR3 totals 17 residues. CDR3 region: CASSFGPGQGANSPLHF. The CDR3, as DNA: TGTGCCAGCAGTTTTGGCCCGGGACAGGGAGCCAATTCACCCCTCCACTTT.

CDR3 DNA: TGTGCCAGCAGCCCCTCGGGGGGACAGGGTGGGCGAGATACGCAGTATTTT. It codes for CASSPSGGQGGRDTQYF. This chain uses TRBV21-1 with TRBJ2-3; TRBD1, the D gene given by the table, was not confirmed from the DNA. TRBV21-1 is given as a pseudogene. This CDR3 is built from 17 residues.

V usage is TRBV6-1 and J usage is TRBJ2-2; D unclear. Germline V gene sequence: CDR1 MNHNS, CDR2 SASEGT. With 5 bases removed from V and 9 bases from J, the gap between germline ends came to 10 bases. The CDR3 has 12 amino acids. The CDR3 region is CASSSAGRELFF. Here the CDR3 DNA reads TGTGCCAGCAGTAGTGCCGGTAGGGAGCTGTTTTTT.

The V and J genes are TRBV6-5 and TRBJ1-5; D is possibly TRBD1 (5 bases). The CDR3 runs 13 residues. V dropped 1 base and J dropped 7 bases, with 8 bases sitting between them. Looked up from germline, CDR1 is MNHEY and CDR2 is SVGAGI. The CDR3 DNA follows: TGTGCCAGCAGTTACTGGCGGGGGCAGCCCCAGCATTTT. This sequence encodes CASSYWRGQPQHF.